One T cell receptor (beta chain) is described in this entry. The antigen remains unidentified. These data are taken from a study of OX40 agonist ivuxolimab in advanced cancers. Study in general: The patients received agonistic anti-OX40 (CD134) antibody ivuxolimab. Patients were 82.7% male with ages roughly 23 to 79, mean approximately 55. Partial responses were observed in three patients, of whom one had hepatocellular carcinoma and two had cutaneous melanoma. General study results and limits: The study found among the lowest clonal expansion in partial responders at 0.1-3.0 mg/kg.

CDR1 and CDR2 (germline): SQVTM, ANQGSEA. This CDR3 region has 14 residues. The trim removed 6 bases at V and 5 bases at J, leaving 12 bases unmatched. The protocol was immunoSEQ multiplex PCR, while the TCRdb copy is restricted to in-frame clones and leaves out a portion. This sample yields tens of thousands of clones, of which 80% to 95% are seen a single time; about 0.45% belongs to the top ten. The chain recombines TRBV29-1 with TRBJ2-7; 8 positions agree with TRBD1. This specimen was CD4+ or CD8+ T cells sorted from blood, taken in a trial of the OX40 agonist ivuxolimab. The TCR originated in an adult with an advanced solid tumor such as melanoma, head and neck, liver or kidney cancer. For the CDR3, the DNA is TGCAGCGTGCTTCAGGGGGCGCTTGGGGACGAGCAGTACTTC. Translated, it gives CSVLQGALGDEQYF.